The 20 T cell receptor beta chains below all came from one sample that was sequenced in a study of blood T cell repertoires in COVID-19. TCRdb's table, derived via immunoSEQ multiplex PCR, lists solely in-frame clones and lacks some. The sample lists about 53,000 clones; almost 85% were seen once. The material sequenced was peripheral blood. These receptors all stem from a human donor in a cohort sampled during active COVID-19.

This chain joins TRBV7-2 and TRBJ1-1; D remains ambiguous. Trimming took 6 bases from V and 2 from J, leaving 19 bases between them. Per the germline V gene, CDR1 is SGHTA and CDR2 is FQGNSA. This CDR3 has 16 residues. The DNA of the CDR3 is TGTGCCAGCAGTCCTCCCGCCTTAGGAGGAAACACTGAAGCTTTCTTT. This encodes CASSPPALGGNTEAFF.

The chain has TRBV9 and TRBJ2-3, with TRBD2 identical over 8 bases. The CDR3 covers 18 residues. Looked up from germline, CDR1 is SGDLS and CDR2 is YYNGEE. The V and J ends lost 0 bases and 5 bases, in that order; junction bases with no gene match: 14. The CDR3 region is CASSVGESWRGAGDTQYF. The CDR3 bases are TGTGCCAGCAGCGTAGGGGAATCGTGGCGGGGGGCCGGAGATACGCAGTATTTT.

The CDR3 region is CASSSPFAGATEAFF. CDR3 bases: TGTGCCAGCAGTTCTCCGTTCGCGGGGGCCACTGAAGCTTTCTTT. The rearrangement links TRBV6-5 to TRBJ1-1; a weak D match, TRBD1 (6 bases). V lost 4 bases and J 4 bases, leaving 16 bases between the germline ends. The CDR3 contains 15 residues. Germline V gene lookup returns CDR1 MNHEY and CDR2 SVGAGI.

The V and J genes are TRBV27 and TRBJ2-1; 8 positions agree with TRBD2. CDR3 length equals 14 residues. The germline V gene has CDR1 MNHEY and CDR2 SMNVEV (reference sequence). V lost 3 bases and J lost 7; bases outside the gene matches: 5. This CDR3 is CASSFLAGSNEQFF. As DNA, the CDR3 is TGTGCCAGCAGTTTTTTAGCGGGATCGAATGAGCAGTTCTTC.

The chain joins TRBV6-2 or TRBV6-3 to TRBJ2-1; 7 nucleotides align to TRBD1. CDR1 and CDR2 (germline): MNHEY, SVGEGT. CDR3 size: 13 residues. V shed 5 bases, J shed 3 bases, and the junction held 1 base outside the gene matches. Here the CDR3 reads CASSDRDYNEQFF. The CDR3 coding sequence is TGTGCCAGCAGTGACAGGGACTACAATGAGCAGTTCTTC.

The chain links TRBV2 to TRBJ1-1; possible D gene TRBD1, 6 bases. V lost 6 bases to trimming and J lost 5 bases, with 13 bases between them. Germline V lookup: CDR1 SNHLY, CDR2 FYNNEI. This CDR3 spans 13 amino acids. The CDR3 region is CASSQTGTTEAFF. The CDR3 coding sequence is TGTGCCAGCAGCCAAACAGGGACAACTGAAGCTTTCTTT.

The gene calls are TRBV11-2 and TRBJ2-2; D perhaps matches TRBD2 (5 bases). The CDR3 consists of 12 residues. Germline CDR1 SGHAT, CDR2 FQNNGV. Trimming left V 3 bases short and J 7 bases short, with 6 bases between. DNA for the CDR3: TGTGCCAGCAGCTTCGGGATCGGGGAGCTGTTTTTT. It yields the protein CASSFGIGELFF.

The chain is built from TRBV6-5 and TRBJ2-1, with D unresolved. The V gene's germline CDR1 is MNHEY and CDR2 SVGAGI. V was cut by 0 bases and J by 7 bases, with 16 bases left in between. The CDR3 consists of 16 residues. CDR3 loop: CASSYSSLRSNNEQFF. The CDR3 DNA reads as TGTGCCAGCAGTTACTCGAGTCTCCGGTCCAATAATGAGCAGTTCTTC.

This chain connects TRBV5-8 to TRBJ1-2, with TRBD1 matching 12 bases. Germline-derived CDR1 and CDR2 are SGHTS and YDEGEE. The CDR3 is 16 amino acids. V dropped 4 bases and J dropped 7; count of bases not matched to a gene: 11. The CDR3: CASSPPGTGGDPGYTF. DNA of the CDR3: TGTGCCAGCAGCCCTCCCGGGACAGGGGGCGACCCTGGCTACACCTTC.

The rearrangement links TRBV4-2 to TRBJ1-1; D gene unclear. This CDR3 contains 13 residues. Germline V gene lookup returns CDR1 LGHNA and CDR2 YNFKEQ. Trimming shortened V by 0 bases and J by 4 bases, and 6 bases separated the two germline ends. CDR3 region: CASSQDSLTEAFF. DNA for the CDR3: TGTGCCAGCAGCCAAGATAGTCTCACTGAAGCTTTCTTT.

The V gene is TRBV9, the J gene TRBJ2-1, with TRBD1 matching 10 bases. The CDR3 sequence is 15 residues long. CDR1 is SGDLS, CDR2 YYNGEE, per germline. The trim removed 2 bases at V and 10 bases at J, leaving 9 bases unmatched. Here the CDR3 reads CASSVMGTGAGEQFF. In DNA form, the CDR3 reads TGTGCCAGCAGCGTGATGGGGACAGGGGCTGGGGAGCAGTTCTTC.

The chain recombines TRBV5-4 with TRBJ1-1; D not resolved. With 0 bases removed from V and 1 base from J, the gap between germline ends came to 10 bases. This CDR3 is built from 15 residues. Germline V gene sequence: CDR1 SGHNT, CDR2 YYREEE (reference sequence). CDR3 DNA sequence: TGTGCCAGCAGCTTGGGGGCGGGAGAGAACACTGAAGCTTTCTTT. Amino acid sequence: CASSLGAGENTEAFF.

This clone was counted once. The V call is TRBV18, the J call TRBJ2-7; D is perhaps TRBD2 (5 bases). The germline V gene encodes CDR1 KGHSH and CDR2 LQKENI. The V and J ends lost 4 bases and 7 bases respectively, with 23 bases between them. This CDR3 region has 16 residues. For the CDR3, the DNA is TGTGCCAGCTCACGCGGCCTGGGTCCTACTACGGGGGAGCAGTACTTC. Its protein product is CASSRGLGPTTGEQYF.

CDR3 in amino acids: CASSQEYPVVWETQYF. The CDR3 DNA is TGCGCCAGCAGCCAAGAGTACCCAGTGGTCTGGGAGACCCAGTACTTC. V is TRBV4-3 and J is TRBJ2-5; D not certain. CDR1 LGHNA and CDR2 YSLEER come from the germline V gene. Trimming shortened V by 0 bases and J by 5 bases, and 16 bases separated the two germline ends. The CDR3 has 16 residues.

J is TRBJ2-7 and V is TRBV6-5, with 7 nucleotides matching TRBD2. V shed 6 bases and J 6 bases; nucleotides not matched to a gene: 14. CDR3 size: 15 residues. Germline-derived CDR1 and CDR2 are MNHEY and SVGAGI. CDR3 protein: CASSRAGPLSGEQYF. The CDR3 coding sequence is TGTGCCAGCAGCCGAGCGGGACCCCTAAGCGGCGAGCAGTACTTC.

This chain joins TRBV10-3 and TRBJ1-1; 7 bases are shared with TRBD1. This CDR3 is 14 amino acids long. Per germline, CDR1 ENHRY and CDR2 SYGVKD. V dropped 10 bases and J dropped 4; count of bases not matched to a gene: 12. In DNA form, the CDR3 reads TGTGCCACGGGCGATACAGGGGTGGGCACTGAAGCTTTCTTT. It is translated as CATGDTGVGTEAFF.

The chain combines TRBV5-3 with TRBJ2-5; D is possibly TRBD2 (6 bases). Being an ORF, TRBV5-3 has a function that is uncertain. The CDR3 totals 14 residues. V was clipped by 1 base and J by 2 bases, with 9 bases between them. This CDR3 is CARSLPGDQETQYF. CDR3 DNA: TGTGCCAGAAGCTTGCCGGGAGATCAAGAGACCCAGTACTTC.

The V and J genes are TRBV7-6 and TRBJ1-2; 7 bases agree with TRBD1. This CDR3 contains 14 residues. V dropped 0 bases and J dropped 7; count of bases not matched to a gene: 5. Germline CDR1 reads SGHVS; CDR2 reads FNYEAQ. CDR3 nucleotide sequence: TGTGCCAGCAGCTTAGCGCAGGGGGAAGGTGGCTACACCTTC. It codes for CASSLAQGEGGYTF.

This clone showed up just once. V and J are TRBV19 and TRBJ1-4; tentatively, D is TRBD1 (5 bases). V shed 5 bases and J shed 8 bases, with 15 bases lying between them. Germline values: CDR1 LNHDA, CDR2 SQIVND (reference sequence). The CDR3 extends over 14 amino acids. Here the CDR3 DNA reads TGTGCCAGTAGTTCCGGAGGGGCTGGGGAAAAACTGTTTTTT. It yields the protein CASSSGGAGEKLFF.

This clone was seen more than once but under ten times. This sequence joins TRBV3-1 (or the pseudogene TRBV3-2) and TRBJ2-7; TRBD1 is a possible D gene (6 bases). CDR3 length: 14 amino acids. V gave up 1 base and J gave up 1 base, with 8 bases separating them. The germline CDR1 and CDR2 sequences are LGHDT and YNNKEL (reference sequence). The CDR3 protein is CASSQAGQSYEQYF. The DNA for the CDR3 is TGTGCCAGCAGCCAAGCGGGACAATCCTACGAGCAGTACTTC.